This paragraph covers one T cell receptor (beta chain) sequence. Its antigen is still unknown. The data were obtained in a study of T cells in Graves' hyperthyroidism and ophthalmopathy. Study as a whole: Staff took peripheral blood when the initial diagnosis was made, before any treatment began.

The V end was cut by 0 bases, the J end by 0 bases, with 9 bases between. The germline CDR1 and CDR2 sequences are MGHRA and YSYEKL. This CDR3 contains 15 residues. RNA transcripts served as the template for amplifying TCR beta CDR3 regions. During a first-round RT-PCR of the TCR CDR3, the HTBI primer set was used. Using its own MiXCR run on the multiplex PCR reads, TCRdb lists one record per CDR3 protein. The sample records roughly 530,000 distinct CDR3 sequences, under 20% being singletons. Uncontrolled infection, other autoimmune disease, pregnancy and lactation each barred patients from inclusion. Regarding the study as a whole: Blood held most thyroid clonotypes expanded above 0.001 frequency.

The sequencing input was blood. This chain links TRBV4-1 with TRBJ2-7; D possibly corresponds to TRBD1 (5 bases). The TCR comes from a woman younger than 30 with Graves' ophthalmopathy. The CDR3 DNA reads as TGCGCCAGCAGCCAAGAGCAGGGCCTCTCCTACGAGCAGTACTTC. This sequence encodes CASSQEQGLSYEQYF.